Each of the 30 T cell receptor beta chains below was sequenced from the same sample in a study of T-cell memory formation after mild COVID-19. MiXCR, run by TCRdb on the 5' RACE reads, gives a single entry per CDR3 protein. The table has 500,000 to 650,000 distinct CDR3 sequences, 20% to 25% seen once. The sequenced material came from PBMCs or a T cell subset sorted from them (not recorded which). The receptors stem from an adult woman who had mild COVID-19 (a few samples of this study predate the infection). Cell type and time point are not known.

The chain recombines TRBV5-1 with TRBJ2-7; 10 nucleotides match TRBD1. Trimming removed 4 bases from V and 6 bases from J; junction bases left unmatched: 10. The CDR3 totals 15 residues. The germline gives CDR1 SGHRS, CDR2 YFSETQ. CDR3 in DNA: TGCGCCAGCAGCCCCCCGGGACAGGGGCTTCGCGAGCAGTACTTC. It codes for CASSPPGQGLREQYF.

CDR3 sequence (DNA): TGTGCCAGCAGTTCACACACTAATGAAGCTTTCTTT. Its protein is CASSSHTNEAFF. The chain is built from TRBV6-5 and TRBJ1-1; D is ambiguous. Germline values: CDR1 MNHEY, CDR2 SVGAGI. Trimming took off 4 bases at V and 7 bases at J, with 10 bases between the two ends. The CDR3 has 12 residues.

The V and J genes are TRBV6-5 and TRBJ2-5, with D perhaps TRBD2 (5 bases). V lost 6 bases and J lost 2, with 16 bases in between. Germline V CDR1 and CDR2: MNHEY, SVGAGI. The CDR3 sequence is 15 residues long. The CDR3: CASSYVAGGQETQYF. DNA for the CDR3: TGTGCCAGCAGCTACGTAGCCGGCGGGCAAGAGACCCAGTACTTC.

The chain is built from TRBV12-3 or TRBV12-4 and TRBJ2-3, with a tentative D call TRBD2 (7 bases). The CDR3 sequence is 15 residues long. Trimming left V 3 bases short and J 6 bases short, with 16 bases between. The CDR3 protein is CASSFGLGGRDTQYF. The CDR3 bases are TGTGCCAGCAGTTTCGGTTTGGGGGGGCGGGATACGCAGTATTTT.

The chain couples TRBV20-1 to TRBJ1-1; D gene ambiguous. Germline assignment: CDR1 DFQATT and CDR2 SNEGSKA (reference sequence). The CDR3 consists of 14 residues. The V and J ends lost 0 bases and 5 bases respectively, with 13 bases between them. The CDR3 here is CSARESERLTEAFF. DNA of the CDR3: TGCAGTGCTAGAGAGTCGGAGAGGTTGACTGAAGCTTTCTTT.

V is TRBV12-3 or TRBV12-4 and J is TRBJ1-2; tentatively, D is TRBD1 (5 bases). The CDR3 totals 12 residues. The V end was cut by 6 bases, the J end by 4 bases, with 9 bases between. CDR3 DNA sequence: TGTGCCAGCAGAACAGACAGCTATGGCTACACCTTC. Translating it yields CASRTDSYGYTF.

The chain couples TRBV2 to TRBJ2-7; TRBD1 matches 9 bases. Germline loops: CDR1 SNHLY, CDR2 FYNNEI. Trimming cost V 6 bases and J 5 bases; bases outside gene matches: 11. This CDR3 region has 15 residues. CDR3 coding DNA: TGTGCCAGCAGGGGACAGGGATCGACTAAGGACGAGCAGTACTTC. Its translation is CASRGQGSTKDEQYF.

This clonotype was observed a few times. The V gene is TRBV5-1, the J gene TRBJ1-5; D unclear. V lost 9 bases, J lost 7 bases, and 17 bases lay in between. CDR1 is SGHRS and CDR2 is YFSETQ in the germline V gene. The CDR3 spans 13 residues. The CDR3 sequence is CAITQCAGQPQHF. The CDR3 DNA sequence: TGCGCCATCACACAGTGCGCGGGCCAGCCCCAGCATTTT.

The rearrangement links TRBV4-3 to TRBJ2-7, with 11 bases matching TRBD1. The CDR3 loop spans 15 amino acids. J gave up 6 bases and V 0 bases, and 4 bases lay outside the gene matches. In germline, CDR1 is LGHNA, CDR2 YSLEER. CDR3 nucleotide sequence: TGCGCCAGCAGCCAAGATCCGGGACAGGGGGTCGAGCAGTACTTC. It codes for CASSQDPGQGVEQYF.

The chain combines TRBV6-5 with TRBJ1-4; TRBD1 aligns across 7 bases. The CDR3 is 15 amino acids. V shed 2 bases, J shed 0 bases, and the junction held 0 bases outside the gene matches. Germline V gives CDR1 MNHEY, CDR2 SVGAGI. CDR3 DNA sequence: TGTGCCAGCAGTTACGGGACAGCAACTAATGAAAAACTGTTTTTT. Amino acids: CASSYGTATNEKLFF.

The rearrangement uses TRBV5-5 and TRBJ1-5; D unclear. The CDR3 runs 14 residues. Germline CDR1 and CDR2: SGHKS and YYEKEE (reference sequence). V lost 2 bases and J 6 bases, leaving 12 bases between the germline ends. CDR3 sequence (DNA): TGTGCCAGCAGCTTATCAGGTGCGCCTCAGCCCCAGCATTTT. Translation: CASSLSGAPQPQHF.

This clonotype was seen a few times. This rearrangement joins TRBV19 to TRBJ1-1; D unclear. Germline CDR1 is LNHDA and CDR2 is SQIVND (reference sequence). This CDR3 has 12 residues. The ends were cut back, 9 bases at V and 1 base at J, with 9 bases in the middle. CDR3 sequence (DNA): TGTGCCAGCAGCGACCCGAACACTGAAGCTTTCTTT. Encoded protein: CASSDPNTEAFF.

The rearrangement links TRBV5-1 to TRBJ1-2; 12 bases agree with TRBD1. The CDR3 is 15 residues long. The germline V gene encodes CDR1 SGHRS and CDR2 YFSETQ. V trimming: 3 bases; J trimming: 3 bases; junction bases outside the gene matches: 3. CDR3 nucleotides: TGCGCCAGCAGCTCCGGGACAGGGGGCGACTATGGCTACACCTTC. Its translation: CASSSGTGGDYGYTF. The full variable domain, rest sourced from reference TRBV5-1 and TRBJ1-2, is KAGVTQTPRYLIKTRGQQVTLSCSPISGHRSVSWYQQTPGQGLQFLFEYFSETQRNKGNFPGRFSGRQFSNSRSEMNVSTLELGDSALYLCASSSGTGGDYGYTFGSGTRLTVV.

This clonotype showed up just once. This chain connects TRBV6-5 to TRBJ2-5; 8 bases fit TRBD1. The CDR3 length is 14 residues. V was clipped by 5 bases and J by 7 bases; unmatched bases: 9. Per the germline V gene, CDR1 is MNHEY and CDR2 is SVGAGI. The CDR3 nucleotides read TGTGCCAGCAGTCCTATACAGGGGGTATGGACCCAGTACTTC. Translating it yields CASSPIQGVWTQYF.

This clonotype was seen a handful of times. This chain uses TRBV7-8 with TRBJ2-7; 8 nucleotides match TRBD1. The CDR3 has 15 residues. Germline V gene lookup returns CDR1 SGHVS and CDR2 FQNEAQ. V lost 5 bases to trimming and J lost 5 bases; unmatched junction nucleotides: 11. The CDR3: CASSPGQGRWHEQYF. CDR3 nucleotide sequence: TGTGCCAGCAGCCCAGGACAGGGAAGGTGGCACGAGCAGTACTTC.

A few counts support this clonotype. The chain joins TRBV24-1 to TRBJ2-2; possible D gene TRBD2, 5 bases. Trimming left V 1 base short and J 5 bases short, with 16 bases between. The germline V gene has CDR1 KGHDR and CDR2 SFDVKD. The CDR3 spans 17 residues. CDR3 region: CATSDFANSKRTGELFF. CDR3 sequence (DNA): TGTGCCACCAGTGATTTCGCCAATTCCAAGCGGACCGGGGAGCTGTTTTTT.

CDR3 nucleotides: TGCGCCAGCCTGCAGGGGCAGCGGGACACCGGGGAGCTGTTTTTT. It encodes CASLQGQRDTGELFF. The chain couples TRBV5-1 to TRBJ2-2, with D perhaps matching TRBD1 or TRBD2 (6 bases each). CDR1 is SGHRS, CDR2 YFSETQ, per germline. The CDR3 spans 15 residues. V lost 7 bases to trimming and J lost 3 bases, with 16 bases between them.

The CDR3 region has the DNA TGTGCCAGTAGTAATGCACAGGGGGCGGTGGAGCAGTACTTC. It is translated as CASSNAQGAVEQYF. The rearrangement uses TRBV19 and TRBJ2-7, with 9 bases matching TRBD1. V was pared by 4 bases and J by 7 bases, with 8 bases of the junction left unmatched. Germline V gene sequence: CDR1 LNHDA, CDR2 SQIVND (reference sequence). The CDR3 is 14 amino acids.

This clonotype was observed a few times. This chain connects TRBV19 to TRBJ1-1, with D possibly being TRBD1 (5 bases). Germline V gene data show CDR1 as LNHDA and CDR2 as SQIVND (reference sequence). This CDR3 has 13 residues. V lost 4 bases and J lost 11, with 17 bases in between. The CDR3 nucleotides are TGTGCCAGTAGTAACGGGGCACTCTACCCCGCTTTCTTT. Its protein is CASSNGALYPAFF.

This clonotype was seen a handful of times. This chain links TRBV5-6 with TRBJ2-2; no definite D call. Germline CDR1 and CDR2: SGHDT and YYEEEE. The CDR3 covers 13 residues. V lost 5 bases, J lost 6 bases, and 11 bases lay in between. Here the CDR3 DNA reads TGTGCCAGCAGACAAGTCGGGTCCGGGGAGCTGTTTTTT. Translating it yields CASRQVGSGELFF.

The rearrangement links TRBV19 to TRBJ2-7; 11 nucleotides match TRBD2. The CDR3 extends over 13 amino acids. With 4 bases clipped from V and 6 bases from J, the junction kept 2 bases outside the gene matches. CDR1 is LNHDA, CDR2 SQIVND, per germline (reference sequence). The CDR3 bases are TGTGCCAGTAGTAGTCTAGCGGGGGGCGAGCAGTACTTC. Translated, it gives CASSSLAGGEQYF.

The CDR3 DNA follows: TGCGCCAGCAGATACCAAGCAGGAGGGGTATCCTACAATGAGCAGTTCTTC. Its protein product is CASRYQAGGVSYNEQFF. The gene calls are TRBV5-1 and TRBJ2-1; D perhaps matches TRBD2 (6 bases). The V and J ends lost 5 bases and 1 base respectively, with 19 bases between them. CDR1 and CDR2 from the germline V gene are SGHRS and YFSETQ. The CDR3 extends over 17 amino acids.

This clonotype was picked up a small number of times. V and J are TRBV27 and TRBJ2-5; weak D call: TRBD2 (5 bases). The CDR3 loop spans 17 amino acids. V lost 3 bases and J lost 2, with 19 bases in between. CDR1 is MNHEY, CDR2 SMNVEV, per germline (reference sequence). The CDR3 is CASSFGAGPIGQETQYF. In DNA form, the CDR3 reads TGTGCCAGCAGTTTCGGTGCGGGTCCCATAGGGCAAGAGACCCAGTACTTC.

This clonotype has a count of ten or more. V usage is TRBV9 and J usage is TRBJ2-7; TRBD1 or TRBD2 may be the D gene (5 bases each). Between the trimmed V and J ends, which lost 2 bases and 0 bases, there was a span of 9 bases. The CDR3 spans 14 residues. In germline, CDR1 is SGDLS, CDR2 YYNGEE. CDR3 DNA: TGTGCCAGCAGCGTCGGGACGGCCTCCTACGAGCAGTACTTC. It specifies CASSVGTASYEQYF. The complete variable domain, with remaining parts taken from reference TRBV9 and TRBJ2-7, reads DSGVTQTPKHLITATGQRVTLRCSPRSGDLSVYWYQQSLDQGLQFLIQYYNGEERAKGNILERFSAQQFPDLHSELNLSSLELGDSALYFCASSVGTASYEQYFGPGTRLTVT.

This clonotype was detected only a few times. This chain connects TRBV7-8 to TRBJ1-1; 7 nucleotides agree with TRBD1. J gave up 0 bases and V 4 bases, and 11 bases lay outside the gene matches. The CDR3 runs 17 residues. Germline V gene data show CDR1 as SGHVS and CDR2 as FQNEAQ. In DNA form, the CDR3 reads TGTGCCAGCAGCTCTAGGACAGGCCTTGAATTGAACACTGAAGCTTTCTTT. Translation gives CASSSRTGLELNTEAFF.

Many counts were recorded for this clonotype. This rearrangement joins TRBV7-9 to TRBJ2-1; a possible D gene is TRBD1 (5 bases). This CDR3 comprises 9 residues. Germline V CDR1 and CDR2: SEHNR, FQNEAQ (reference sequence). V lost 9 bases and J 8 bases, leaving 5 bases between the germline ends. The CDR3 coding sequence is TGTGCCAGAGGGGATGAGCAGTTCTTC. Translating gives CARGDEQFF. The complete variable domain, with remaining parts taken from reference TRBV7-9 and TRBJ2-1, reads DTGVSQNPRHKITKRGQNVTFRCDPISEHNRLYWYRQTLGQGPEFLTYFQNEAQLEKSRLLSDRFSAERPKGSFSTLEIQRTEQGDSAMYLCARGDEQFFGPGTRLTVL.

In this sample, this clonotype turned up many times. The genes are TRBV10-3 and TRBJ2-5; TRBD2 might be the D (6 bases). V was trimmed by 3 bases and J by 4 bases, leaving 9 bases between them. Germline V gene lookup returns CDR1 ENHRY and CDR2 SYGVKD. The CDR3 has 13 residues. The CDR3 nucleotides read TGTGCCATCAGTGATGGAGGGCGAGAGACCCAGTACTTC. Residues: CAISDGGRETQYF.

The chain couples TRBV6-5 to TRBJ1-3; D is possibly TRBD1 (5 bases). V was clipped by 8 bases and J by 0 bases, with 14 bases between them. Germline loops: CDR1 MNHEY, CDR2 SVGAGI. This CDR3 region has 15 residues. The CDR3 coding sequence is TGTGCCAGCTCCGATCAGGGCATCTCTGGAAACACCATATATTTT. Protein: CASSDQGISGNTIYF.

V gene TRBV12-3 or TRBV12-4 combines with J gene TRBJ1-3; D is unresolved. The ends were cut back, 3 bases at V and 9 bases at J, with 6 bases in the middle. This CDR3 is built from 11 residues. CDR3 protein: CASSFAGTIYF. Here the CDR3 DNA reads TGTGCCAGCAGTTTTGCGGGCACCATATATTTT.

In this sample, this clonotype turned up many times. The chain links TRBV2 to TRBJ2-1, with D possibly TRBD2 on 7 matching bases. The ends were cut back, 5 bases at V and 0 bases at J, with 14 bases in the middle. The CDR3 contains 16 residues. Germline V gene sequence: CDR1 SNHLY, CDR2 FYNNEI. DNA for the CDR3: TGTGCCAGCAGTCAGAGGGGGGAGGGCTCCTACAATGAGCAGTTCTTC. Protein product: CASSQRGEGSYNEQFF.